This T cell receptor (beta chain) derives from a study of CD8 T cells in ankylosing spondylitis. A note on this clonotype: Its cognate antigen is unknown.

The study, taken as a whole, reports: Disease-linked clones bore a CD8+ phenotype, appearing relatively rarely in peripheral blood. Ankylosing spondylitis blood appeared to carry a characteristic TCR beta motif of seven to nine highly homologous variants.

The length of the CDR3 is 15 residues. V gave up 5 bases and J gave up 5 bases; unmatched junction bases: 6. Germline lookup yields CDR1 SGDLS and CDR2 YYNGEE. TCRdb redid the calling of the 5' RACE reads with MiXCR, one entry per CDR3 protein. The data contain over 700,000 distinct CDR3 sequences, under 20% of them singletons. The TCR sequence derives from a male donor with ankylosing spondylitis. The sequenced sample was blood, either unsorted or a sorted T cell fraction (not recorded which). The chain links TRBV9 to TRBJ1-6; 8 bases are a match to TRBD1. CDR3 residues: CASRADRGDNSPLHF. The CDR3 DNA follows: TGTGCCAGCAGGGCCGACAGGGGAGATAATTCACCCCTCCACTTT.